Listed below are T cell receptor beta chains from one sample, sequenced in a study of CD8+ T cells in alopecia areata. This table comes from immunoSEQ multiplex PCR, and its TCRdb copy is limited to in-frame clones, with some not included. The sample lists approximately 180,000 clones, roughly 70% occurring once. The input for sequencing was CD4+ T cells sorted from blood, taken around week 49, from a patient treated with tofacitinib. These receptor sequences come from a human donor with alopecia areata. Both conserved end residues are part of each CDR3. A D gene is named only where the DNA matches it firmly. Expanded clones are given a class, and other clones once, few, many or no size at all.

j_gene: TRBJ2-2; d_gene: .; v_gene: TRBV4-3; abundance: .; CDR3aa: CASSQDRGANTGELFF; CDR3nt: TGCGCCAGCAGCCAAGATCGCGGAGCAAACACCGGGGAGCTGTTTTTT
j_gene: TRBJ1-1; d_gene: .; v_gene: TRBV4-1; abundance: .; CDR3aa: CASRALGQNTEAFF; CDR3nt: TGCGCCAGCAGAGCTCTTGGACAGAACACTGAAGCTTTCTTT
j_gene: TRBJ2-7; d_gene: .; v_gene: TRBV5-6; abundance: .; CDR3aa: CASSLQGETLFGEQYF; CDR3nt: TGTGCCAGCAGCTTGCAAGGCGAGACCCTCTTTGGCGAGCAGTACTTC
j_gene: TRBJ1-1; d_gene: .; v_gene: TRBV29-1; abundance: .; CDR3aa: CSAGTTNTEAFF; CDR3nt: TGCAGCGCCGGGACAACAAACACTGAAGCTTTCTTT
j_gene: TRBJ1-6; d_gene: .; v_gene: TRBV4-3; abundance: .; CDR3aa: CASSQEAGHHNSPLHF; CDR3nt: TGCGCCAGCAGCCAAGAAGCGGGACACCATAATTCACCCCTCCACTTT
j_gene: TRBJ1-6; d_gene: .; v_gene: TRBV29-1; abundance: .; CDR3aa: CSVSEKGTNSPLHF; CDR3nt: TGCAGCGTTTCGGAGAAGGGGACGAATTCACCCCTCCACTTT
j_gene: TRBJ2-1; d_gene: .; v_gene: TRBV7-2; abundance: few; CDR3aa: CASSLEGFNNEQFF; CDR3nt: TGTGCCAGCAGCTTAGAAGGTTTTAACAATGAGCAGTTCTTC
j_gene: TRBJ2-3; d_gene: .; v_gene: TRBV4-1; abundance: .; CDR3aa: CASSQDLFGQFITDTQYF; CDR3nt: TGCGCCAGCAGCCAAGATCTATTCGGGCAGTTTATCACAGATACGCAGTATTTT
j_gene: TRBJ1-1; d_gene: .; v_gene: TRBV2; abundance: .; CDR3aa: CASSVGGDAEAFF; CDR3nt: TGTGCCAGCAGTGTAGGAGGGGATGCTGAAGCTTTCTTT
j_gene: TRBJ1-5; d_gene: TRBD1; v_gene: TRBV29-1; abundance: .; CDR3aa: CSVVMGGQGLSQPQHF; CDR3nt: TGCAGCGTCGTAATGGGGGGACAGGGGCTCTCTCAGCCCCAGCATTTT
j_gene: TRBJ2-5; d_gene: .; v_gene: TRBV10-3; abundance: .; CDR3aa: CAISDHDTPEETQYF; CDR3nt: TGTGCCATCAGTGACCATGACACCCCGGAGGAGACCCAGTACTTC
j_gene: TRBJ1-1; d_gene: .; v_gene: TRBV27; abundance: .; CDR3aa: CASSGGANTEAFF; CDR3nt: TGTGCCAGCTCCGGGGGGGCGAACACTGAAGCTTTCTTT
j_gene: TRBJ1-1; d_gene: TRBD1; v_gene: TRBV30; abundance: .; CDR3aa: CAMAGGPNTEAFF; CDR3nt: TGTGCCATGGCAGGGGGCCCGAACACTGAAGCTTTCTTT
j_gene: TRBJ2-7; d_gene: .; v_gene: TRBV10-3; abundance: .; CDR3aa: CATTPERQVQYF; CDR3nt: TGTGCCACCACCCCCGAAAGACAGGTTCAGTACTTC
j_gene: TRBJ1-6; d_gene: .; v_gene: TRBV13; abundance: .; CDR3aa: CASSPPLSSYNSPLHF; CDR3nt: TGTGCCAGCAGCCCACCTCTCTCCTCCTATAATTCACCCCTCCACTTT
j_gene: TRBJ2-3; d_gene: .; v_gene: TRBV4-3; abundance: few; CDR3aa: CASSQALPNTQYF; CDR3nt: TGCGCCAGCAGCCAAGCTCTTCCGAATACGCAGTATTTT
j_gene: TRBJ2-5; d_gene: .; v_gene: TRBV7-2; abundance: .; CDR3aa: CASSRVGETQYF; CDR3nt: TGTGCCAGCAGCCGAGTAGGGGAGACCCAGTACTTC
j_gene: TRBJ1-4; d_gene: .; v_gene: TRBV18; abundance: .; CDR3aa: CASSRRGDNEKLFF; CDR3nt: TGTGCCAGCTCACGAAGAGGTGATAATGAAAAACTGTTTTTT
j_gene: TRBJ1-5; d_gene: TRBD1; v_gene: TRBV7-6; abundance: .; CDR3aa: CASSLAWTGGNQPQHF; CDR3nt: TGTGCCAGCAGCTTAGCGTGGACAGGGGGCAATCAGCCCCAGCATTTT
j_gene: TRBJ2-7; d_gene: TRBD2; v_gene: TRBV11-2; abundance: .; CDR3aa: CASSFRTQRGSYEQYF; CDR3nt: TGTGCCAGCAGCTTTAGAACTCAGCGGGGGTCCTACGAGCAGTACTTC
j_gene: TRBJ1-2; d_gene: TRBD1; v_gene: TRBV30; abundance: .; CDR3aa: CAWSDRVYGYTF; CDR3nt: TGTGCCTGGAGCGACAGGGTTTATGGCTACACCTTC
j_gene: TRBJ1-1; d_gene: .; v_gene: TRBV29-1; abundance: few; CDR3aa: CSVGGRMNTEAFF; CDR3nt: TGCAGCGTTGGAGGGCGGATGAACACTGAAGCTTTCTTT
j_gene: TRBJ1-6; d_gene: .; v_gene: TRBV5-1; abundance: .; CDR3aa: CASSWGRVDSPLHF; CDR3nt: TGCGCCAGCAGCTGGGGACGGGTTGATTCACCCCTCCACTTT
j_gene: TRBJ2-5; d_gene: .; v_gene: TRBV14; abundance: .; CDR3aa: CASSLKETQYF; CDR3nt: TGTGCCAGCAGCCTCAAAGAGACCCAGTACTTC
j_gene: TRBJ2-3; d_gene: TRBD2; v_gene: TRBV7-2; abundance: .; CDR3aa: CASSIGTSGDTQYF; CDR3nt: TGTGCCAGCAGCATCGGGACTAGCGGAGATACGCAGTATTTT
j_gene: TRBJ1-4; d_gene: .; v_gene: TRBV29-1; abundance: .; CDR3aa: CSGITLANEKLFF; CDR3nt: TGCAGCGGTATCACTCTAGCTAATGAAAAACTGTTTTTT
j_gene: TRBJ2-5; d_gene: TRBD2; v_gene: TRBV29-1; abundance: .; CDR3aa: CSAASGGTSETQYF; CDR3nt: TGCAGCGCCGCTAGCGGGGGCACCTCAGAGACCCAGTACTTC
j_gene: TRBJ2-7; d_gene: TRBD2; v_gene: TRBV7-9; abundance: .; CDR3aa: CASTPGGRVHEQYF; CDR3nt: TGTGCCAGCACCCCGGGGGGTAGAGTCCACGAGCAGTACTTC
j_gene: TRBJ2-5; d_gene: TRBD2; v_gene: TRBV5-6; abundance: .; CDR3aa: CASSSGTSGKETQYF; CDR3nt: TGCGCCAGCAGCAGCGGGACTAGCGGAAAAGAGACCCAGTACTTC
j_gene: TRBJ2-3; d_gene: .; v_gene: TRBV29-1; abundance: .; CDR3aa: CSVGGQNTDTQYF; CDR3nt: TGCAGCGTTGGGGGTCAGAACACAGATACGCAGTATTTT
j_gene: TRBJ2-5; d_gene: TRBD1; v_gene: TRBV2; abundance: .; CDR3aa: CASTGDQETQYF; CDR3nt: TGTGCCAGTACAGGGGACCAAGAGACCCAGTACTTC
j_gene: TRBJ1-2; d_gene: .; v_gene: TRBV30; abundance: few; CDR3aa: CAWSISDYGYTF; CDR3nt: TGTGCCTGGAGTATCAGCGATTATGGCTACACCTTC
j_gene: TRBJ1-2; d_gene: TRBD1; v_gene: TRBV7-9; abundance: .; CDR3aa: CASSVRTGRGYGYTF; CDR3nt: TGTGCCAGCAGCGTCCGGACAGGGAGAGGCTATGGCTACACCTTC
j_gene: TRBJ2-5; d_gene: TRBD2; v_gene: TRBV15; abundance: .; CDR3aa: CATSRRTSGQETQYF; CDR3nt: TGTGCCACCAGCAGACGGACTAGCGGACAAGAGACCCAGTACTTC
j_gene: TRBJ1-1; d_gene: .; v_gene: TRBV13; abundance: .; CDR3aa: CASSYQRNTEAFF; CDR3nt: TGTGCCAGCAGCTATCAGAGGAACACTGAAGCTTTCTTT
j_gene: TRBJ2-1; d_gene: .; v_gene: TRBV2; abundance: .; CDR3aa: CASAVGNEQFF; CDR3nt: TGTGCCAGCGCCGTAGGTAATGAGCAGTTCTTC
j_gene: TRBJ2-7; d_gene: TRBD2; v_gene: TRBV11-1; abundance: .; CDR3aa: CASSLAGAGALEQYF; CDR3nt: TGTGCCAGCAGCTTAGCCGGAGCGGGGGCCCTCGAGCAGTACTTC
j_gene: TRBJ1-2; d_gene: .; v_gene: TRBV30; abundance: few; CDR3aa: CAWSVRQERGYTF; CDR3nt: TGTGCCTGGAGTGTAAGACAGGAAAGAGGCTACACCTTC
j_gene: TRBJ2-5; d_gene: .; v_gene: TRBV5-5; abundance: .; CDR3aa: CASSFPHPGAEETQYF; CDR3nt: TGTGCCAGCAGCTTCCCTCACCCCGGGGCGGAGGAGACCCAGTACTTC
j_gene: TRBJ1-5; d_gene: .; v_gene: TRBV19; abundance: once; CDR3aa: CASSIASPNQPQHF; CDR3nt: TGTGCCAGTAGTATAGCGTCACCTAATCAGCCCCAGCATTTT
j_gene: TRBJ1-2; d_gene: .; v_gene: TRBV29-1; abundance: .; CDR3aa: CSVALRANYGYTF; CDR3nt: TGCAGCGTAGCCCTGCGCGCTAACTATGGCTACACCTTC
j_gene: TRBJ2-2; d_gene: .; v_gene: TRBV4-2; abundance: .; CDR3aa: CASSQSGSNTGELFF; CDR3nt: TGTGCCAGCAGCCAAAGCGGGTCAAACACCGGGGAGCTGTTTTTT
j_gene: TRBJ1-2; d_gene: TRBD1; v_gene: TRBV11-2; abundance: .; CDR3aa: CASSPDRGIRGYTF; CDR3nt: TGTGCCAGCAGCCCCGACAGGGGGATCAGGGGCTACACCTTC